This record concerns one T cell receptor beta chain sequence. This clone is medium-sized (0.01 to 0.1%). It has no known antigen specificity. The sample holds no much larger clone one base away, and base qualities are not on file. The CDR3 contains 15 residues, cysteine and phenylalanine counted. CDR3 DNA only is kept here, 45 bases in frame from base 1. CDR1 and CDR2 were assigned from the germline V gene as SGHTA and FQGNSA. Cut back by 1 base and 2 bases, the V and J ends lie 12 bases apart. Before undergoing thyroid surgery, none of the patients had been given any kind of treatment. Using T-cell receptor beta sequencing, the study looked back at clinical samples from patients collected from 2012 to 2018. Library preparation was by PCR. The data were produced on an Illumina HiSeq 4000. High-throughput sequencing was used to profile the TCR beta-chain CDR3 region of every patient. The paper's processing steps were these. Drawing on CDR3 differences between clinicopathological groups, the researchers built a classifier meant to tell apart patients with distant-metastatic papillary thyroid cancer. To measure repertoire diversity the researchers used the Shannon index, while the Morisita-Horn index served to gauge how similar the tumor and blood repertoires were. The raw public reads went through TCRdb reprocessing: fastp at Q25, MiXCR clone calling, in-frame beta chains kept. Here the V and J calls rest on TCRdb's processing, not on the authors' analysis. The sample yields 20,000 to 25,000 clones; 36% were counted once. Approximately 22% of the sample rests with the top ten.

The sample originates from a study of metastatic and nonmetastatic thyroid tumors (TCRdb year 2020). A note on the overall study: For patients with malignant and with benign thyroid disease, the researchers compared repertoires between peripheral blood samples and tumor or nodule tissue samples.

Study-level results and caveats: TCR beta diversity was reported as significantly higher in malignant tumors than in benign nodules, in both blood and tumor samples.

This chain joins TRBV7-2 to TRBJ2-7, with a weak D call of TRBD2 (6 bases match). The receptor's source is a male donor with papillary thyroid cancer or a benign thyroid nodule (not recorded which). Some clones in this sample may be carry-over from other donors' samples. Specimen: blood. The DNA is as follows: TGTGCCAGCAGCTTAGACGGGAGTGCTACCTACGAGCAGTACTTC. This translates into CASSLDGSATYEQYF.